This T cell receptor beta chain originates from a study of blood T cell repertoires in COVID-19. The wider study: Samples taken during acute and convalescent COVID-19 were collected in the United States, Italy and Spain. Nucleic acid was either cDNA or gDNA, and it came from T cells, B-cell-depleted T cells, or PBMCs.

Trimming took off 0 bases at V and 0 bases at J, with 9 bases between the two ends. CDR3 length: 15 residues. CDR1 is SGHNT, CDR2 YYREEE, per germline (reference sequence). Authors' methods: The authors estimated nucleated cell counts from reference gene primer amplification. Method: immunoSEQ multiplex PCR; TCRdb's copy keeps in-frame clones and lacks some. That table is the source of V, J and clone size, and D and trimming were worked out from the DNA. The sample lists hundreds of thousands of clones, around 90% occurring once. The chain couples TRBV5-4 to TRBJ1-1; D perhaps matches TRBD1 (5 bases). The source material was peripheral blood. This clonotype was sampled from a man younger than 30 with active or convalescent COVID-19. CDR3 coding DNA: TGTGCCAGCAGCTTGGTGGGGGGGATGAACACTGAAGCTTTCTTT. Translating it yields CASSLVGGMNTEAFF.